This T cell receptor (beta chain) appears in the sequencing data of a study of blood T cell repertoires in COVID-19. Repertoires were generated with immunoSEQ multiplex PCR, while TCRdb's copy carries only in-frame clones and drops some. The sample contains roughly 160,000 clones, around 79% of which appear only once. The sequenced material came from peripheral blood. The receptor comes from a woman between 55 and 75 years old with COVID-19, enrolled during active disease.

The CDR3, as DNA: TGTGCCAGTAGTAGACTAGCAGATACGCAGTATTTT. It specifies CASSRLADTQYF. The chain is built from TRBV19 and TRBJ2-3, with D possibly TRBD2 on 6 matching bases. The CDR3 covers 12 residues. The germline V gene has CDR1 LNHDA and CDR2 SQIVND (reference sequence). Trimming took off 4 bases at V and 4 bases at J, with 6 bases between the two ends.